Below are 17 T cell receptor beta chains sequenced from a single sample in a study of control samples from healthy donors and cancer patients. Some clones are missing from TCRdb's copy, which holds only in-frame ones; the method was immunoSEQ multiplex PCR. This repertoire shows 45,000 to 70,000 clones, approximately 89% found once; its top ten account for approximately 0.95%. The sample was PBMCs. These receptors originate from a man aged 30-40 years with colorectal cancer.

A note on this clone: The same CDR3 is also encoded by other DNA sequences in this sample. The chain joins TRBV15 to TRBJ1-2; no firm D call. CDR1 LNHNV and CDR2 YYDKDF come from the germline V gene (reference sequence). The CDR3 covers 12 residues. The V and J ends lost 0 bases and 5 bases respectively, with 4 bases between them. The CDR3 reads CATSREGYGYTF. The CDR3 nucleotides read TGTGCCACCAGCAGAGAAGGATATGGCTACACCTTC.

This rearrangement joins TRBV6-1 to TRBJ1-4, with a weak D call TRBD1 (6 bases). Per the germline V gene, CDR1 is MNHNS and CDR2 is SASEGT. With 4 bases removed from V and 5 bases from J, the gap between germline ends came to 17 bases. The CDR3 is 16 amino acids. As DNA, the CDR3 is TGTGCCAGCAGTGGGGCGGCGGGGGGCGCAAATGAAAAACTGTTTTTT. Its translation: CASSGAAGGANEKLFF.

The CDR3 loop reads CASSLLTGIGPDTQYF. The DNA for the CDR3 is TGTGCCAGCAGCCTACTGACAGGTATAGGTCCAGATACGCAGTATTTT. The chain couples TRBV7-8 to TRBJ2-3; D might be TRBD1 (6 bases). The CDR3 runs 16 residues. Trimming pared 5 bases from V and 4 bases from J, leaving 19 bases between. The germline V gene has CDR1 SGHVS and CDR2 FQNEAQ.

In regard to this clone: One end of the junction is discordant with germline, which a read error may explain. The rearrangement links TRBV6-1 to TRBJ2-7; no clear D. This CDR3 spans 11 amino acids. CDR1 is MNHNS and CDR2 is SASEGT in the germline V gene. CDR3 sequence (DNA): TGTGCCAGCAGGGAAGTATACGAGCAGTACTTC. Translating gives CASREVYEQYF.

This chain uses TRBV7-8 with TRBJ2-2; 12 bases are shared with TRBD2. J lost 7 bases, V lost 3 bases, and 9 bases had no gene match. The CDR3 extends over 17 amino acids. Germline CDR1 and CDR2: SGHVS and FQNEAQ. The CDR3 DNA follows: TGTGCCAGCAGCTTTACCCCCCTAGCGGGGGGGCTCGGGGAGCTGTTTTTT. Protein product: CASSFTPLAGGLGELFF.

The V gene is TRBV30, the J gene TRBJ1-2; 8 bases are a match to TRBD1. The CDR3 consists of 15 residues. Germline lookup yields CDR1 GTSNPN and CDR2 SVGIG (reference sequence). The V gene end was trimmed by 4 bases and the J gene end by 4 bases; junction bases not matched to a gene: 11. CDR3 sequence reads: CAWTPPDRVSYGYTF. Written as DNA, the CDR3 is TGTGCCTGGACCCCTCCGGACAGGGTGAGCTATGGCTACACCTTC.

A few counts support this clone. V usage is TRBV7-2 and J usage is TRBJ1-5; tentatively, D is TRBD1 (6 bases). CDR1 is SGHTA, CDR2 FQGNSA, per germline. Trimming stripped 5 bases from V and 0 bases from J, with 11 bases between. This CDR3 is 15 amino acids long. The DNA of the CDR3 is TGTGCCAGCAGCCAGAGGGGGTATAGCAATCAGCCCCAGCATTTT. This encodes CASSQRGYSNQPQHF.

The J gene is TRBJ2-3, the V gene TRBV5-1, with unresolved D. CDR1 and CDR2 from the germline V gene are SGHRS and YFSETQ. This CDR3 has 14 amino acids. The V end lost 4 bases, the J end lost 0 bases, and 9 bases lay between the germline ends. CDR3 nucleotide sequence: TGCGCCAGCAGCCCCGACCCAAGCACAGATACGCAGTATTTT. Translated: CASSPDPSTDTQYF.

This clone came up once. The CDR3 DNA is TGTGCCAGCAGACCGGGACTAGCGGACCCTCCCCAGTACTTC. Its protein product is CASRPGLADPPQYF. V and J are TRBV2 and TRBJ2-5, with 11 positions matching TRBD2. The CDR3 runs to 14 residues. The V and J ends lost 6 bases and 9 bases, in that order; junction bases with no gene match: 9. The germline V gene encodes CDR1 SNHLY and CDR2 FYNNEI.

The rearrangement links TRBV24-1 to TRBJ2-1, with unresolved D. The germline V gene encodes CDR1 KGHDR and CDR2 SFDVKD. Trimming removed 3 bases at V and 8 bases at J, with 10 bases between. This CDR3 is built from 13 residues. CDR3 nucleotide sequence: TGTGCCACCAGTGATCGTGGGAACGATGAGCAGTTCTTC. It codes for CATSDRGNDEQFF.

The chain joins TRBV18 to TRBJ2-1; 9 positions agree with TRBD1. CDR1 is KGHSH and CDR2 is LQKENI in the germline V gene. This CDR3 has 14 amino acids. V lost 8 bases, J lost 7 bases, and 9 bases stayed unmatched. The CDR3 is CASAGTGFRNEQFF. CDR3 in DNA: TGTGCCAGCGCCGGGACAGGGTTTCGTAATGAGCAGTTCTTC.

This clone appeared a single time. This chain connects TRBV6-5 to TRBJ2-1, with 8 bases lining up with TRBD1. CDR1 is MNHEY, CDR2 SVGAGI, per germline. V shed 7 bases and J 1 base; nucleotides not matched to a gene: 3. The CDR3 is made up of 14 amino acids. As DNA, the CDR3 is TGTGCCAGCACCAACAGGGGGTCCTACAATGAGCAGTTCTTC. Protein product: CASTNRGSYNEQFF.

The chain carries TRBV3-1 (or the pseudogene TRBV3-2) and TRBJ2-7; 13 nucleotides agree with TRBD2. V lost 4 bases and J lost 9; bases outside the gene matches: 6. CDR3 length: 14 residues. Germline-derived CDR1 and CDR2 are LGHDT and YNNKEL (reference sequence). The chain's CDR3 is CASSPTSGGAVQYF. The CDR3 DNA is TGTGCCAGCAGCCCAACTAGCGGGGGGGCCGTGCAGTACTTC.

V gene TRBV4-3 combines with J gene TRBJ1-2, with D hard to call. V lost 4 bases and J 4 bases, leaving 16 bases between the germline ends. Germline assignment: CDR1 LGHNA and CDR2 YSLEER. The CDR3 is 15 amino acids. In DNA form, the CDR3 reads TGCGCCAGCAGCCTCCGAAGGGTTGAAGGCTATGGCTACACCTTC. Translated, it gives CASSLRRVEGYGYTF.

The CDR3 sequence: CASSLDLGGTEAFF. The CDR3 DNA is TGTGCCAGCAGCTTGGATTTAGGGGGAACTGAAGCTTTCTTT. The chain carries TRBV5-8 and TRBJ1-1, with D perhaps TRBD1 (6 bases). CDR1 and CDR2 from the germline V gene are SGHTS and YDEGEE. The CDR3 runs to 14 residues. The ends were cut back, 0 bases at V and 5 bases at J, with 11 bases in the middle.

The chain joins TRBV6-5 to TRBJ1-5, with D unclear. There are 13 residues in the CDR3. V dropped 2 bases and J dropped 5 bases, with 7 bases sitting between them. From germline, CDR1 is MNHEY and CDR2 SVGAGI. The CDR3, as DNA: TGTGCCAGCAGTTACGAGAGGTATCAGCCCCAGCATTTT. Its translation: CASSYERYQPQHF.

The chain couples TRBV3-1 (or the pseudogene TRBV3-2) to TRBJ1-3, with unresolved D. From germline, CDR1 is LGHDT and CDR2 YNNKEL (reference sequence). Trimming took 0 bases from V and 0 from J, leaving 21 bases between them. The CDR3 loop spans 20 amino acids. CDR3 sequence: CASSQDYPSAPYSSGNTIYF. The CDR3 region has the DNA TGTGCCAGCAGCCAAGATTATCCTTCCGCGCCCTATAGCTCTGGAAACACCATATATTTT.